This T cell receptor beta chain appears in the sequencing data of a study of T-cell reconstitution after alpha-beta-depleted transplantation in children. Study-level findings and limits: Where some patients showed high TCRbeta diversity at day 60, it came from recipient T cells and thymic progenitors that had survived. It was newly produced T cells that mostly accounted for T-cell counts and diversity one year after transplant. Reportedly, roughly two months post-transplant, alpha-beta T cells arose from several hundred expanded graft clones.

Comment on this clonotype: Its target is unknown.

Germline V gene lookup returns CDR1 MNHNS and CDR2 SASEGT. CDR3 length: 16 residues. V was clipped by 6 bases and J by 5 bases; unmatched bases: 8. Unique molecular identifiers were incorporated into the prepared TCRbeta library. Via MiXCR, TCRdb re-called the PCR reads, giving one row per CDR3 protein. The table lists about 400,000 distinct CDR3 sequences, about a sixth of them singletons. The sequence was collected from a boy in the first two years of life who had a stem cell transplant for Wiskott-Aldrich syndrome, so the T cells may come from the graft donor. Source: PBMCs, mostly from graft donor cells, taken 360 days after TCRalphabeta/CD19-depleted stem cell transplant. The genes are TRBV6-1 and TRBJ2-2; 11 bases map to TRBD1. DNA of the CDR3: TGTGCCAGCAGATCCGGACAGGGGGCGCGTACCGGGGAGCTGTTTTTT. It encodes CASRSGQGARTGELFF.